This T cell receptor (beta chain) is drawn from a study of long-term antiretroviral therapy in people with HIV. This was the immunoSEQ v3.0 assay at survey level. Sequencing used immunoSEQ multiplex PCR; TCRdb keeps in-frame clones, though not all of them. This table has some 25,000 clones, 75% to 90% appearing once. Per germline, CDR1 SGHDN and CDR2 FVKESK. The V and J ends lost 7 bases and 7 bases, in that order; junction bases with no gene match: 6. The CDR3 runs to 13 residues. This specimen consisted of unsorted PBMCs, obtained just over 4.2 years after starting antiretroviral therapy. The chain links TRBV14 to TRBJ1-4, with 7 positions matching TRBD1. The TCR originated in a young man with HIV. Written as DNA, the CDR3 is TGTGCCAGCAACCTCTACAGGGGTGAAAAACTGTTTTTT. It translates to CASNLYRGEKLFF.